Presented here are 32 T cell receptor beta chains from one specimen sequenced in a study of vaccination and CD4 T cells after COVID-19. Treatment in this sample: roughly ten-day PBMC culture with coronavirus spike peptide pools or control peptides (ViraFEST assay). Cultured CD4+ T cells had their DNA profiled by the Oncomine TCR Beta short-read assay. MiXCR, run by TCRdb on the PCR reads, gives a single entry per CDR3 protein. The data show approximately 15,000 distinct CDR3 sequences, around a third seen once. These receptors are not linked to any known antigen. Material: CD4+ T cells from blood, cultured in vitro, obtained before SARS-CoV-2 vaccination. Source of these receptors: a human donor who received a COVID-19 vaccine.

This chain joins TRBV20-1 and TRBJ1-1; D may be TRBD1 (6 bases). The germline gives CDR1 DFQATT, CDR2 SNEGSKA (reference sequence). The CDR3 is 12 amino acids. V gave up 7 bases and J gave up 4 bases, with 13 bases separating them. The CDR3 DNA sequence: TGCAGTGGAATATTAGGGGGCACTGAAGCTTTCTTT. Encoded protein: CSGILGGTEAFF.

The V gene is TRBV7-6, the J gene TRBJ1-1; D call uncertain. The CDR3 has 14 residues. Between the trimmed V and J ends, which lost 5 bases and 0 bases, there was a span of 10 bases. Germline CDR1 and CDR2: SGHVS and FNYEAQ. The CDR3 DNA follows: TGTGCCAGCAGCAAAAGACCTATGAACACTGAAGCTTTCTTT. Its translation is CASSKRPMNTEAFF.

The chain joins TRBV30 to TRBJ1-3; no clear D gene. The germline CDR1 and CDR2 sequences are GTSNPN and SVGIG (reference sequence). Trimming removed 3 bases from V and 2 bases from J, with 11 bases in between. The CDR3 has 14 amino acids. CDR3 nucleotide sequence: TGTGCCTGGAGCCGGGGTGGTGCTGGAAACACCATATATTTT. It translates to CAWSRGGAGNTIYF.

This chain joins TRBV20-1 and TRBJ2-7; the D call may be TRBD1 or TRBD2 (5 bases each). V was clipped by 4 bases and J by 0 bases, with 7 bases between them. Germline V gene sequence: CDR1 DFQATT, CDR2 SNEGSKA (reference sequence). This CDR3 has 12 amino acids. CDR3 DNA sequence: TGCAGTGCTAACGGGGCCTCCTACGAGCAGTACTTC. Amino acids: CSANGASYEQYF.

The rearrangement joins TRBV30 to TRBJ2-3, with D possibly matching TRBD1 (5 bases). With 5 bases removed from V and 0 bases from J, the gap between germline ends came to 12 bases. Germline values: CDR1 GTSNPN, CDR2 SVGIG (reference sequence). The CDR3 runs to 14 residues. CDR3 sequence (DNA): TGTGCCTGGGATCGTGCAGGGAGCACAGATACGCAGTATTTT. Translating it yields CAWDRAGSTDTQYF.

This CDR3 reads CASSLYDRGGTDTQYF. DNA of the CDR3: TGTGCCAGCAGTTTGTACGACAGGGGAGGAACAGATACGCAGTATTTT. J is TRBJ2-3 and V is TRBV27; 8 positions match TRBD1. V shed 3 bases, J shed 3 bases, and the junction held 8 bases outside the gene matches. This CDR3 spans 16 amino acids. The germline CDR1 and CDR2 sequences are MNHEY and SMNVEV (reference sequence).

A few counts support this clonotype. V and J are TRBV5-4 and TRBJ1-1, with D possibly matching TRBD1 (6 bases). The CDR3 extends over 14 amino acids. The V and J ends lost 0 bases and 3 bases respectively, with 9 bases between them. Germline V gene lookup returns CDR1 SGHNT and CDR2 YYREEE (reference sequence). This CDR3 is CASSLGGRDTEAFF. CDR3 coding DNA: TGTGCCAGCAGCTTGGGGGGGCGCGACACTGAAGCTTTCTTT.

This clonotype was seen a few times. This rearrangement joins TRBV5-1 to TRBJ1-2, with 7 bases identical to TRBD1. With V trimmed by 0 bases and J by 6 bases, 5 bases remained unmatched. This CDR3 spans 14 amino acids. Germline V gene lookup returns CDR1 SGHRS and CDR2 YFSETQ. In nucleotides, the CDR3 is TGCGCCAGCAGCTTGGACAGGGGACGCGATGGCTACACCTTC. This gives the protein CASSLDRGRDGYTF.

This sequence joins TRBV20-1 and TRBJ1-2; 10 nucleotides match TRBD1. The V gene's germline CDR1 is DFQATT and CDR2 SNEGSKA (reference sequence). The CDR3 consists of 14 residues. Unmatched junction bases numbered 5, after V lost 2 bases and J lost 5 bases. The DNA for the CDR3 is TGCAGTGCTAGACAGGACAGGGGGAGGTATGGCTACACCTTC. Translation gives CSARQDRGRYGYTF.

This clonotype appeared a few times. This chain links TRBV4-1 with TRBJ1-5; 8 nucleotides agree with TRBD1. Trimming cost V 0 bases and J 2 bases; bases outside gene matches: 3. The length of the CDR3 is 16 residues. Germline values: CDR1 MGHRA, CDR2 YSYEKL. CDR3 amino acids: CASSQEQGGRNQPQHF. CDR3 coding DNA: TGCGCCAGCAGCCAAGAACAGGGGGGCCGCAATCAGCCCCAGCATTTT.

This clonotype was observed a few times. The V call is TRBV7-9, the J call TRBJ2-5, with 7 bases that match TRBD1. The CDR3 extends over 15 amino acids. Germline CDR1 and CDR2: SEHNR and FQNEAQ (reference sequence). V was pared by 5 bases and J by 4 bases, with 10 bases of the junction left unmatched. The CDR3 protein is CASSTGEGGGETQYF. CDR3 in DNA: TGTGCCAGCAGCACCGGGGAAGGGGGCGGAGAGACCCAGTACTTC.

The chain uses TRBV24-1 and TRBJ2-5; 10 nucleotides agree with TRBD1. CDR3 length equals 16 residues. Germline V gene lookup returns CDR1 KGHDR and CDR2 SFDVKD. V shed 3 bases, J shed 0 bases, and the junction held 3 bases outside the gene matches. DNA for the CDR3: TGTGCCACCAGTGATAGGACAGGGGGGTACCAAGAGACCCAGTACTTC. It yields the protein CATSDRTGGYQETQYF.

This sequence joins TRBV6-1 and TRBJ1-5; D might be TRBD1 (5 bases). Germline values: CDR1 MNHNS, CDR2 SASEGT. V was clipped by 10 bases and J by 0 bases, with 22 bases between them. The CDR3 has 17 amino acids. DNA for the CDR3: TGTGCCACCCGCGGCTATGCCCAGGGTTATAGCAATCAGCCCCAGCATTTT. It translates to CATRGYAQGYSNQPQHF.

The table lists this clonotype with a few counts. For the CDR3, the DNA is TGTGCTAGTGGTTTGTTCATGCTAAGCTCCTACAATGAGCAGTTCTTC. Protein product: CASGLFMLSSYNEQFF. The genes are TRBV12-5 and TRBJ2-1; unclear D gene. The CDR3 length is 16 residues. Trimming removed 2 bases from V and 0 bases from J, with 11 bases in between. Germline loops: CDR1 LGHNT, CDR2 FRNRAP.

The sample holds a few counts of this clonotype. The chain is built from TRBV5-1 and TRBJ1-1; D gene ambiguous. The CDR3 covers 14 residues. The germline CDR1 and CDR2 sequences are SGHRS and YFSETQ. Trimming stripped 4 bases from V and 1 base from J, with 11 bases between. For the CDR3, the DNA is TGCGCCAGCAGCCCTCGTGACCGGAACACTGAAGCTTTCTTT. Protein product: CASSPRDRNTEAFF.

The CDR3 loop reads CASSQDRTGGFSYNEQFF. The CDR3 DNA reads TGTGCCAGCAGCCAAGATAGGACTGGGGGGTTCTCCTACAATGAGCAGTTCTTC. This chain links TRBV4-2 with TRBJ2-1, with D possibly TRBD2 on 6 matching bases. In germline, CDR1 is LGHNA, CDR2 YNFKEQ. CDR3 length equals 18 residues. Trimming stripped 0 bases from V and 0 bases from J, with 15 bases between.

The V and J genes are TRBV20-1 and TRBJ1-4; the match to TRBD1 covers 9 bases. The CDR3 is made up of 15 amino acids. The V gene's germline CDR1 is DFQATT and CDR2 SNEGSKA (reference sequence). V gave up 4 bases and J gave up 3 bases; unmatched junction bases: 6. The CDR3 DNA is TGCAGTGCTATGGGACAGGGTAATCCTAATGAAAAACTGTTTTTT. Translated: CSAMGQGNPNEKLFF.

This clonotype was counted between two and nine times. This rearrangement joins TRBV6-1 to TRBJ1-5; 9 bases match TRBD1. This CDR3 contains 16 residues. The germline CDR1 and CDR2 sequences are MNHNS and SASEGT. Trimming took 5 bases from V and 5 from J; bases not matched to a gene: 10. The CDR3: CASSPLTGGNYQPQHF. The CDR3 DNA reads as TGTGCCAGCAGTCCACTGACAGGGGGAAATTATCAGCCCCAGCATTTT.

In this sample, this clonotype turned up a few times. The chain is built from TRBV11-3 and TRBJ2-3; 12 bases line up with TRBD2. V was clipped by 1 base and J by 2 bases; unmatched bases: 4. CDR1 is SGHNT and CDR2 is YENEEA in the germline V gene. CDR3 size: 17 residues. CDR3 DNA: TGTGCCAGCAGCTTAGGTCGGACTAGCGGGGACACAGATACGCAGTATTTT. This encodes CASSLGRTSGDTDTQYF.

In its sample, this clonotype was seen a few times. The J gene is TRBJ1-5, the V gene TRBV12-3 or TRBV12-4, with D unresolved. The CDR3 extends over 13 amino acids. Trimming removed 6 bases at V and 4 bases at J, with 10 bases between. CDR3 sequence (DNA): TGTGCCAGCAGAGACACTGCGAATCAGCCCCAGCATTTT. Its protein product is CASRDTANQPQHF.

This rearrangement joins TRBV11-2 to TRBJ2-5; D is perhaps TRBD1 (6 bases). The germline V gene has CDR1 SGHAT and CDR2 FQNNGV. V lost 6 bases to trimming and J lost 1 base, with 15 bases between them. The CDR3 covers 15 residues. CDR3 nucleotides: TGTGCCAGCAGTTGGGGGCCCTACCTCCAAGAGACCCAGTACTTC. Its protein product is CASSWGPYLQETQYF.

This clonotype came up a few times. J is TRBJ1-6 and V is TRBV19; 8 bases are a match to TRBD1. From germline, CDR1 is LNHDA and CDR2 SQIVND (reference sequence). Losses at the gene ends were 7 bases for V and 5 bases for J; bases not matched to a gene: 4. The CDR3 is made up of 14 amino acids. CDR3 bases: TGTGCCAGTAAGTCAGGGGGCAATAATTCACCCCTCCACTTT. Amino acids: CASKSGGNNSPLHF.

The V gene is TRBV12-3 or TRBV12-4, the J gene TRBJ2-2; 13 nucleotides agree with TRBD2. V trimming: 6 bases; J trimming: 7 bases; junction bases outside the gene matches: 11. The CDR3 has 17 residues. DNA of the CDR3: TGTGCCAGCAGCCAGACACTAGCGGGGGGGTCCAACGGGGAGCTGTTTTTT. Translation gives CASSQTLAGGSNGELFF.

The chain employs TRBV10-1 and TRBJ1-4; D might be TRBD1 (6 bases). Germline V gives CDR1 WNHNN, CDR2 SYGVQD (reference sequence). Trimming shortened V by 7 bases and J by 6 bases, and 21 bases separated the two germline ends. The CDR3 is 16 amino acids. The DNA of the CDR3 is TGCGCCAGCACCCCCCCCCGGGGGGGCGTGGATGAAAAACTGTTTTTT. This codes for CASTPPRGGVDEKLFF.

The chain carries TRBV20-1 and TRBJ2-3, with D possibly matching TRBD2 (6 bases). CDR1 DFQATT and CDR2 SNEGSKA come from the germline V gene (reference sequence). The V end was cut by 3 bases, the J end by 1 base, with 14 bases between. This CDR3 region has 15 residues. CDR3 sequence reads: CSASSTAGRTDTQYF. The CDR3 DNA is TGCAGTGCTAGTTCAACGGCGGGACGCACAGATACGCAGTATTTT.

CDR3 nucleotide sequence: TGTGCCAGCCTTGACAGGGGGCGCGGGACTGAAGCTTTCTTT. Its translation is CASLDRGRGTEAFF. J is TRBJ1-1 and V is TRBV11-3; 10 positions match TRBD1. Germline-derived CDR1 and CDR2 are SGHNT and YENEEA. CDR3 size: 14 residues. Trimming cost V 8 bases and J 5 bases; bases outside gene matches: 8.

The chain employs TRBV5-1 and TRBJ1-1; tentatively, D is TRBD1 (5 bases). Trimming removed 4 bases from V and 4 bases from J, with 14 bases in between. From germline, CDR1 is SGHRS and CDR2 YFSETQ. The CDR3 covers 14 residues. DNA for the CDR3: TGCGCCAGCAGCCAGACAGTTCCTGGCACTGAAGCTTTCTTT. The encoded protein is CASSQTVPGTEAFF.

V gene TRBV19 combines with J gene TRBJ2-5, with a tentative D call TRBD1 (5 bases). Trimming left V 6 bases short and J 7 bases short, with 21 bases between. The germline CDR1 and CDR2 sequences are LNHDA and SQIVND (reference sequence). The CDR3 is 15 amino acids. The CDR3 DNA is TGTGCCAGTAGAAATACGGGCAGGGATATTGGGACCCAGTACTTC. This gives the protein CASRNTGRDIGTQYF.

This clonotype was picked up a small number of times. V gene TRBV7-9 combines with J gene TRBJ1-5, with TRBD1 matching 11 bases. The CDR3 has 17 residues. The J segment lost 0 bases and the V segment lost 5 bases, leaving 6 bases of the junction unmatched. The germline V gene encodes CDR1 SEHNR and CDR2 FQNEAQ (reference sequence). CDR3 region: CASSRDRGGYSNQPQHF. In DNA form, the CDR3 reads TGTGCCAGCAGCAGGGACAGGGGGGGGTATAGCAATCAGCCCCAGCATTTT.

This clonotype was seen a handful of times. The chain employs TRBV5-4 and TRBJ2-2; 7 bases map to TRBD1. Germline V gene lookup returns CDR1 SGHNT and CDR2 YYREEE (reference sequence). The length of the CDR3 is 15 residues. The V gene end was trimmed by 5 bases and the J gene end by 6 bases; junction bases not matched to a gene: 10. CDR3 region: CASSQTGYESGELFF. CDR3 in DNA: TGTGCCAGCAGTCAGACAGGGTATGAGTCCGGGGAGCTGTTTTTT.

The chain is built from TRBV30 and TRBJ2-1, with TRBD2 as a possible D gene (6 bases). V was cut by 0 bases and J by 5 bases, with 11 bases left in between. This CDR3 has 14 residues. From germline, CDR1 is GTSNPN and CDR2 SVGIG (reference sequence). The DNA for the CDR3 is TGTGCCTGGAGTGTACGGAGGGCCCACAATGAGCAGTTCTTC. This gives the protein CAWSVRRAHNEQFF.

This clonotype was seen only a few times. The chain uses TRBV10-3 and TRBJ1-2; D is possibly TRBD1 (6 bases). V was clipped by 3 bases and J by 0 bases, with 20 bases between them. This CDR3 spans 18 amino acids. Germline loops: CDR1 ENHRY, CDR2 SYGVKD. The CDR3 reads CAISDRRRGGLTNYGYTF. The CDR3 nucleotides are TGTGCCATCAGTGATCGTCGGAGGGGGGGACTAACTAACTATGGCTACACCTTC.